This T cell receptor beta chain derives from a study of T-cell memory formation after mild COVID-19. Across the study: Across donors, TCR clusters were largely donor specific. Study-level points and caveats: Day 15 to 85 contracting clones showed balanced CD4/CD8; day 15 to 37 expanders favored CD4+.

This clonotype was picked up many times. The antigen remains undetermined. The CDR3 is 14 residues long. V was pared by 2 bases and J by 5 bases, with 5 bases of the junction left unmatched. CDR1 MGHRA and CDR2 YSYEKL come from the germline V gene. Constant-segment primers and 5'RACE yielded cDNA libraries for TCR alpha and TCR beta, each carrying sample barcodes and UMIs. Via MiXCR, TCRdb re-called the 5' RACE reads, giving one row per CDR3 protein. The sample includes roughly 600,000 distinct CDR3 sequences, about a sixth of them seen just once. The sequence came from an adult woman who had mild COVID-19 (a few samples of this study predate the infection). Cell type and time point are not known. This chain links TRBV4-1 with TRBJ2-5, with TRBD1 matching over 7 bases. The sample comprised PBMCs or a T cell subset sorted from them (not recorded which). CDR3 in DNA: TGCGCCAGCAGCCAAAGACAGGGTGGGGAGACCCAGTACTTC. Amino acid sequence: CASSQRQGGETQYF.